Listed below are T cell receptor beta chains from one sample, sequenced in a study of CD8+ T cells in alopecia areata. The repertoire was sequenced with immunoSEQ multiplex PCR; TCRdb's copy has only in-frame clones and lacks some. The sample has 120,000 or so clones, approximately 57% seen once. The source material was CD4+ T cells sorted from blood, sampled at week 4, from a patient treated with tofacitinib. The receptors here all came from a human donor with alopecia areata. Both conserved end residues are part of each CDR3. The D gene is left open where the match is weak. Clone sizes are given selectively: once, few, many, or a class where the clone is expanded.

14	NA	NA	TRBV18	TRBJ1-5	TGTGCCAGCTCACCAACGACAGGCAATCAGCCCCAGCATTTT	CASSPTTGNQPQHF
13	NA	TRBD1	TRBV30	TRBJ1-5	TGTGCCTGGAGCGACAGGGCGGATCAGCCCCAGCATTTT	CAWSDRADQPQHF
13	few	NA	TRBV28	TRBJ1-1	TGTGCCAGCAACTCTCAGGAGAACACTGAAGCTTTCTTT	CASNSQENTEAFF
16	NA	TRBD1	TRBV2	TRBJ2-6	TGTGCCAGCAGTGCGACAGGGAGCTCTGGGGCCAACGTCCTGACTTTC	CASSATGSSGANVLTF
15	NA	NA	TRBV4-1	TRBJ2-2	TGCGCCAGCAGCCAAGATTGGGCAGGGACCGGGGAGCTGTTTTTT	CASSQDWAGTGELFF
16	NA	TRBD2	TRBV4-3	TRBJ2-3	TGCGCCAGCAGCCAGGCTAGCGGGGAAAGCACAGATACGCAGTATTTT	CASSQASGESTDTQYF
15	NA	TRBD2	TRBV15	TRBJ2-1	TGTGCCACCAGCCCAAGACTAGCGGGACTTAATGAGCAGTTCTTC	CATSPRLAGLNEQFF
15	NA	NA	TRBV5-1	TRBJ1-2	TGCGCCAGCAGCTTGGCCGGGGCGGTCGCCTATGGCTACACCTTC	CASSLAGAVAYGYTF
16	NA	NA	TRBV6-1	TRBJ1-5	TGTGCCAGCAGTGAGGGGGGTGCTCGGGGCAATCAGCCCCAGCATTTT	CASSEGGARGNQPQHF
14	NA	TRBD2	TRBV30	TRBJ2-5	TGTGCCTGGAGTGTAACGGGGAGGGGAGAGACCCAGTACTTC	CAWSVTGRGETQYF
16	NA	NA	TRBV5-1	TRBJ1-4	TGCGCCAGCAGCTACGGGGGGGCTGCAACTAATGAAAAACTGTTTTTT	CASSYGGAATNEKLFF
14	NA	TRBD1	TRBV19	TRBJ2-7	TGTGCCAGTAGCCCCCGACAGGGCTCCCTCGAGCAGTACTTC	CASSPRQGSLEQYF
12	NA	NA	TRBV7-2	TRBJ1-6	TGTGCCAGCAGTCTCAGTAATTCACCCCTCCACTTT	CASSLSNSPLHF
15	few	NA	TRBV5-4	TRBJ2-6	TGCGCCAGCAGCCAAGACGGCGGGGGGGCCAACGTCCTGACTTTC	CASSQDGGGANVLTF
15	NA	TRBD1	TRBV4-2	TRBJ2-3	TGTGCCAGCAGCCGGGGACAGGAGAGCACAGATACGCAGTATTTT	CASSRGQESTDTQYF
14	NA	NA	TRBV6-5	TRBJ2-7	TGTGCCAGCAGTTTAGCGGCGAGGAGCTACGAGCAGTACTTC	CASSLAARSYEQYF
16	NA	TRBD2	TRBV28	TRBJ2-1	TGTGCCAGCAGTCTAGCGGGAGGGCCGGGGTACAATGAGCAGTTCTTC	CASSLAGGPGYNEQFF
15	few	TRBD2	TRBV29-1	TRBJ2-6	TGCAGCGTAGCCGGGGGGGCCGCTGGGGCCAACGTCCTGACTTTC	CSVAGGAAGANVLTF
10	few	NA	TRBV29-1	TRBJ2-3	TGCAGCGCGAAGGAGGATACGCAGTATTTT	CSAKEDTQYF
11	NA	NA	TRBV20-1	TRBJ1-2	TGCAGTGCCCTGAGAGACTATGGCTACACCTTC	CSALRDYGYTF
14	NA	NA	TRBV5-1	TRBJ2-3	TGCGCCAGCAGCCCCGCCGGATTCACAGATACGCAGTATTTT	CASSPAGFTDTQYF
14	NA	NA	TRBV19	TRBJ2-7	TGTGCCAGTAGCCCTCTCGGGGATGCCTACGAGCAGTACTTC	CASSPLGDAYEQYF
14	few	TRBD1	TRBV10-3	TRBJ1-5	TGTGCCATCAGGGGGACAGCTCTCAATCAGCCCCAGCATTTT	CAIRGTALNQPQHF
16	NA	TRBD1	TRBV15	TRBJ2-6	TGTGCCACCAGCGAGGACAGGGGGCCTGGGGCCAACGTCCTGACTTTC	CATSEDRGPGANVLTF
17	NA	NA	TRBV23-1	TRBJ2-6	TGCGCCAGCAGTCAACGCTGCATTAGGACTGGGGCCAACGTCCTGACTTTC	CASSQRCIRTGANVLTF
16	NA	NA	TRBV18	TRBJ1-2	TGTGCCAGCTCACCATTAGAGGAAACGGTTGACTATGGCTACACCTTC	CASSPLEETVDYGYTF
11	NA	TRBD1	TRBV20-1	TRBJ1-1	TGCAGTGGTAGGGGGCGGGTTGAAGCTTTCTTT	CSGRGRVEAFF
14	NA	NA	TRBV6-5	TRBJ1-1	TGTGCCAGCAGCCAAGGGCGGTGGGCCACTGAAGCTTTCTTT	CASSQGRWATEAFF
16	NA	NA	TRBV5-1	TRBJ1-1	TGCGCCAGCAGCTGGGAAGACGGACGCCTGAACACTGAAGCTTTCTTT	CASSWEDGRLNTEAFF
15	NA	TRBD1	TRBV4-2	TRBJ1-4	TGTGCCAGCAGCCCGACAGGGGGCGGTGATGAAAAACTGTTTTTT	CASSPTGGGDEKLFF
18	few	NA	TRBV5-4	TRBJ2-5	TGTGCCAGCAGCTTTAAAGGTCCGAGGAGAGGGTTAGGAGAGACCCAGTACTTC	CASSFKGPRRGLGETQYF
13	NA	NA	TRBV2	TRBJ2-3	TGTGCCAGCAGACTTCAGGGGTCAGATACGCAGTATTTT	CASRLQGSDTQYF
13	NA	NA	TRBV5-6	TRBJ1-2	TGTGCCAGCAGCCTCGACAGGTTGTATGGCTACACCTTC	CASSLDRLYGYTF
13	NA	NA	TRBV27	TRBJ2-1	TGTGCCAGCACTAATTCGCGGGGCAATGAGCAGTTCTTC	CASTNSRGNEQFF
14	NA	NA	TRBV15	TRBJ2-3	TGTGCCACCAGCAGAGATCGTTTGGGAGATACGCAGTATTTT	CATSRDRLGDTQYF
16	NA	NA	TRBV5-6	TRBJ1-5	TGTGCCAGCAGCTTGGGAGCTGGTTCTAGCAATCAGCCCCAGCATTTT	CASSLGAGSSNQPQHF
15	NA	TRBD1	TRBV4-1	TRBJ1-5	TGCGCCAGCAGCCAAGAGGGACAGCCCAATCAGCCCCAGCATTTT	CASSQEGQPNQPQHF
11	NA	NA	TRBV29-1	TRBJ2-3	TGCAGCGTTGAGGGCACAGATACGCAGTATTTT	CSVEGTDTQYF
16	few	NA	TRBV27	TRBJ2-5	TGTGCCAGCCGAGGTTCGGGAGGGGGCGGGGTTGGGACCCAGTACTTC	CASRGSGGGGVGTQYF
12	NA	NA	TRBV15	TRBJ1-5	TGTGCCACCAGCAGAGATCGTCAGCCCCAGCATTTT	CATSRDRQPQHF
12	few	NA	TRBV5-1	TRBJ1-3	TGCGCCAGCAGCTTCTCTGGAAACACCATATATTTT	CASSFSGNTIYF
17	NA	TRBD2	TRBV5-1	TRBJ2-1	TGCGCCAGCAGCTTGGCCGGACTAGCGGGAGAAAAGAATGAGCAGTTCTTC	CASSLAGLAGEKNEQFF
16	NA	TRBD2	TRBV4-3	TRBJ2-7	TGCGCCAGCAGCCAATTTGTGCTAGCGGGGATCTACGAGCAGTACTTC	CASSQFVLAGIYEQYF
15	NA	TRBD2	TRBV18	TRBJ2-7	TGTGCCAGCTCTTCGGGACTAGCGGGAGCATACGAGCAGTACTTC	CASSSGLAGAYEQYF
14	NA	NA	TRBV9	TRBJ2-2	TGTGCCAGCAGCGTAGTGGTAAACACCGGGGAGCTGTTTTTT	CASSVVVNTGELFF
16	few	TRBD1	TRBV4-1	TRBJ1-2	TGCGCCAGCAGCCAAGAACGTACAGGGGGCGTCTATGGCTACACCTTC	CASSQERTGGVYGYTF
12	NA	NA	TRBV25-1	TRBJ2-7	TGTGCCAGCAAGGGAAACAGGGACGAGCAGTACTTC	CASKGNRDEQYF
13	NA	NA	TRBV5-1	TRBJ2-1	TGCGCCAGCGTACGGGACTCCTACAATGAGCAGTTCTTC	CASVRDSYNEQFF
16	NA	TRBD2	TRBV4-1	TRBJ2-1	TGCGCCAGCAGCCAAGTAATTAGCGGGACCTACAATGAGCAGTTCTTC	CASSQVISGTYNEQFF
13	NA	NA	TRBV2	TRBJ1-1	TGTGCCAGCAGTGATGGTAGGGGCTCTGAAGCTTTCTTT	CASSDGRGSEAFF
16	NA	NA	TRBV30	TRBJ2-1	TGTGCCTGGAGTGTAAGTTCAGTGGCGGGGCGCTTTAAGGAGTTCTTC	CAWSVSSVAGRFKEFF
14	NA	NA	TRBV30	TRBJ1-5	TGTGCCTGGACCCCGGGACTGAGTGGGCAGCCCCAGCATTTT	CAWTPGLSGQPQHF
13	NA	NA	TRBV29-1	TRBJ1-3	TGCAGCGTTGAGGCAGGATGGGGAAACACCATATATTTT	CSVEAGWGNTIYF
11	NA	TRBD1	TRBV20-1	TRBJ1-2	TGCAGTGCTAGACCCGGGACAGACCACACCTTC	CSARPGTDHTF